The 11 T cell receptor beta chains below were found in one sample sequenced in a study of OX40 agonist ivuxolimab in advanced cancers. Repertoires were generated with immunoSEQ multiplex PCR, while TCRdb's copy carries only in-frame clones and drops some. The profile shows roughly 58,000 clones, approximately 91% of them singletons. The input for sequencing was CD4+ or CD8+ T cells sorted from blood, taken in a trial of the OX40 agonist ivuxolimab. These receptors were collected from an adult with an advanced solid tumor such as melanoma, head and neck, liver or kidney cancer.

The gene calls are TRBV4-2 and TRBJ1-2; D call uncertain. Per the germline V gene, CDR1 is LGHNA and CDR2 is YNFKEQ. This CDR3 contains 12 residues. Trimming left V 3 bases short and J 8 bases short, with 10 bases between. This CDR3 is CASSQALGGYTF. CDR3 coding DNA: TGTGCCAGCAGCCAGGCGCTAGGGGGCTACACCTTC.

In its sample, this clone was seen once. This sequence joins TRBV5-1 and TRBJ1-1; 7 bases are shared with TRBD1. The V gene's germline CDR1 is SGHRS and CDR2 YFSETQ. The ends lost 3 bases at V and 2 bases at J; junction bases unmatched: 7. The CDR3 is 15 amino acids. The CDR3 loop is CASSWTGNTNTEAFF. CDR3 nucleotide sequence: TGCGCCAGCAGCTGGACAGGCAACACTAACACTGAAGCTTTCTTT. The complete variable domain, with remaining parts taken from reference TRBV5-1 and TRBJ1-1, reads KAGVTQTPRYLIKTRGQQVTLSCSPISGHRSVSWYQQTPGQGLQFLFEYFSETQRNKGNFPGRFSGRQFSNSRSEMNVSTLELGDSALYLCASSWTGNTNTEAFFGQGTRLTVV.

CDR3 sequence reads: CASSPGPEETQYF. Here the CDR3 DNA reads TGTGCCAGCAGCCCCGGACCGGAAGAGACCCAGTACTTC. The rearrangement uses TRBV7-2 and TRBJ2-5, with D unclear. The germline V gene encodes CDR1 SGHTA and CDR2 FQGNSA. This CDR3 has 13 amino acids. Trimming cost V 5 bases and J 3 bases, with 10 bases left between them. Together with reference TRBV7-2 and TRBJ2-5, the CDR3 gives the full variable domain: GAGVSQSPSNKVTEKGKDVELRCDPISGHTALYWYRQSLGQGLEFLIYFQGNSAPDKSGLPSDRFSAERTGGSVSTLTIQRTQQEDSAVYLCASSPGPEETQYFGPGTRLLVL.

The rearrangement links TRBV11-3 to TRBJ2-1; possibly TRBD2 for D (6 bases). With 3 bases removed from V and 0 bases from J, the gap between germline ends came to 15 bases. Germline V gives CDR1 SGHNT, CDR2 YENEEA. The CDR3 totals 17 residues. The chain's CDR3 is CASSFGGAGYSYNEQFF. In DNA form, the CDR3 reads TGTGCCAGCAGCTTCGGCGGGGCGGGATACTCCTACAATGAGCAGTTCTTC. Full variable domain (missing parts from reference TRBV11-3 and TRBJ2-1): EAGVVQSPRYKIIEKKQPVAFWCNPISGHNTLYWYLQNLGQGPELLIRYENEEAVDDSQLPKDRFSAERLKGVDSTLKIQPAELGDSAVYLCASSFGGAGYSYNEQFFGPGTRLTVL.

This chain links TRBV18 with TRBJ1-1; D unclear. V lost 4 bases and J lost 1, with 10 bases in between. This CDR3 has 14 amino acids. Looked up from germline, CDR1 is KGHSH and CDR2 is LQKENI. CDR3 nucleotide sequence: TGTGCCAGCTCACTGGGCCAAAAGAACACTGAAGCTTTCTTT. Residues: CASSLGQKNTEAFF.

V is TRBV30 and J is TRBJ2-7; D may match TRBD1 or TRBD2 (5 bases each). Trimming removed 0 bases at V and 7 bases at J, with 13 bases between. The CDR3 runs 13 residues. Germline loops: CDR1 GTSNPN, CDR2 SVGIG (reference sequence). CDR3 nucleotide sequence: TGTGCCTGGAGTGTAAGGGACCCCGGGGAGCAGTACTTC. It codes for CAWSVRDPGEQYF.

J is TRBJ2-7 and V is TRBV5-6; D might be TRBD1 (6 bases). From germline, CDR1 is SGHDT and CDR2 YYEEEE. This CDR3 is built from 16 residues. V lost 4 bases to trimming and J lost 4 bases, with 21 bases between them. The CDR3 protein is CASSLLGRGPPYEQYF. For the CDR3, the DNA is TGTGCCAGCAGCCTACTTGGCAGGGGCCCCCCTTACGAGCAGTACTTC.

The CDR3 DNA reads TGTGCCAGCAGACTAGCGGGAGTAGAGACCCAGTACTTC. This codes for CASRLAGVETQYF. V is TRBV6-1 and J is TRBJ2-5, with 11 nucleotides matching TRBD2. With 6 bases clipped from V and 4 bases from J, the junction kept 1 base outside the gene matches. Germline V gene lookup returns CDR1 MNHNS and CDR2 SASEGT. The CDR3 covers 13 residues.

This chain connects TRBV7-8 to TRBJ1-2, with D unresolved. CDR3 length: 15 amino acids. CDR1 is SGHVS and CDR2 is FQNEAQ in the germline V gene. Trimming shortened V by 6 bases and J by 8 bases, and 22 bases separated the two germline ends. In DNA form, the CDR3 reads TGTGCCAGCAGTGACCGTGGAGCTAGCCTTCTCGGCTACACCTTC. Its translation: CASSDRGASLLGYTF.

Written as DNA, the CDR3 is TGTGCCAGCAGCCTGGGACGACAGACTTTTGGCTACACCTTC. Its translation: CASSLGRQTFGYTF. The V and J genes are TRBV14 and TRBJ1-2; maybe TRBD1 (5 bases). This CDR3 has 14 residues. The germline V gene encodes CDR1 SGHDN and CDR2 FVKESK. The V end lost 4 bases, the J end lost 7 bases, and 16 bases lay between the germline ends.

This chain links TRBV19 with TRBJ1-1; D is possibly TRBD1 (5 bases). V was shortened by 7 bases and J by 2 bases, with 11 bases between the two germline ends. The CDR3 spans 13 residues. Looked up from germline, CDR1 is LNHDA and CDR2 is SQIVND (reference sequence). As DNA, the CDR3 is TGTGCCAGTACCTCAGGGTATAACACTGAAGCTTTCTTT. Protein: CASTSGYNTEAFF.